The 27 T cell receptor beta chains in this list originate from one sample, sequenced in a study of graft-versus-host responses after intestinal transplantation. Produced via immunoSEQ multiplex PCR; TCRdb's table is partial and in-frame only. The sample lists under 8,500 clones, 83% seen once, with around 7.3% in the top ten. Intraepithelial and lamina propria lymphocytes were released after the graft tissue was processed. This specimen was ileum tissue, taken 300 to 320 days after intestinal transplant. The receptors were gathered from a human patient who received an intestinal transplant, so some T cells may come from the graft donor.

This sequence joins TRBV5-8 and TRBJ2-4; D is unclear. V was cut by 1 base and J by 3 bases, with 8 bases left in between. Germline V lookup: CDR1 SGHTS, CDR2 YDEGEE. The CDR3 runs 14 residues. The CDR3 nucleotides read TGTGCCAGCAGCTTGCTACAGAACAAAAACATTCAGTACTTC. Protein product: CASSLLQNKNIQYF.

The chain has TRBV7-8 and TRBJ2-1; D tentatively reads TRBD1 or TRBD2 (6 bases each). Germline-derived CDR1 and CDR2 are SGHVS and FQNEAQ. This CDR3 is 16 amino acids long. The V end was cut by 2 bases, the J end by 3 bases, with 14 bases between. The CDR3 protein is CASSLLGGPIYNEQFF. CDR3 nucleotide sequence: TGTGCCAGCAGCTTATTGGGGGGCCCAATCTACAATGAGCAGTTCTTC. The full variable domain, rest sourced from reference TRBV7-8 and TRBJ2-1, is GAGVSQSPRYKVAKRGQDVALRCDPISGHVSLFWYQQALGQGPEFLTYFQNEAQLDKSGLPSDRFFAERPEGSVSTLKIQRTQQEDSAVYLCASSLLGGPIYNEQFFGPGTRLTVL.

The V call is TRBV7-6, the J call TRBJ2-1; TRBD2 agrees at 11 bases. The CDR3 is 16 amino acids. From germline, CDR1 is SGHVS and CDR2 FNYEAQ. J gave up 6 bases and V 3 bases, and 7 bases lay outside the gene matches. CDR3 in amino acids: CASSFTLAGEFNEQFF. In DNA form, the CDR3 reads TGTGCCAGCAGCTTTACACTAGCGGGAGAATTCAATGAGCAGTTCTTC.

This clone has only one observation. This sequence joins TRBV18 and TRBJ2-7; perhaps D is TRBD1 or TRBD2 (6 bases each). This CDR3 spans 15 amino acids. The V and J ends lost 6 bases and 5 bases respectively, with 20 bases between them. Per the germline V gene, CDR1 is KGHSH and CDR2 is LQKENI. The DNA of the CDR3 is TGTGCCAGCTCCCTCGATGGGGGGCCGGGAAACGAGCAGTACTTC. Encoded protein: CASSLDGGPGNEQYF.

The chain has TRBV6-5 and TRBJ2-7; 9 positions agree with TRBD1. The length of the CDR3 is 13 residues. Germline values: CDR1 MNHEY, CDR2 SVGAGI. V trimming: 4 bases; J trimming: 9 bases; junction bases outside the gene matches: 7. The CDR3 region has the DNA TGTGCCAGCAGTTTCTGGACAGGGGCAGGGCAGTACTTC. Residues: CASSFWTGAGQYF.

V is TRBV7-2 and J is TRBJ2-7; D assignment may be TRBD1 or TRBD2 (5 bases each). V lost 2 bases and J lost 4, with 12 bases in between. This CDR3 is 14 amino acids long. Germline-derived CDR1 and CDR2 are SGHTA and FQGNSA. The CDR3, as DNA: TGTGCCAGCAGCTTACAAGGGACCCTGTACGAGCAGTACTTC. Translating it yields CASSLQGTLYEQYF.

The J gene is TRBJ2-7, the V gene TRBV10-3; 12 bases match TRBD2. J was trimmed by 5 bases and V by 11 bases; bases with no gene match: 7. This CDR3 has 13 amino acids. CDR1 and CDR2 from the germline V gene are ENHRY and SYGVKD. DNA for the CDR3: TGTGCCCTTCGGACTAGCGGGAAACACGAGCAGTACTTC. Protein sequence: CALRTSGKHEQYF.

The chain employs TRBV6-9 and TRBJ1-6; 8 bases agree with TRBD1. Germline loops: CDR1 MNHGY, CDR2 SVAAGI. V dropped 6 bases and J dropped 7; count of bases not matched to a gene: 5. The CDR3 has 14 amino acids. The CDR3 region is CASRKGQENSPLHF. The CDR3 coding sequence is TGTGCCAGCAGAAAGGGACAGGAAAATTCACCCCTCCACTTT.

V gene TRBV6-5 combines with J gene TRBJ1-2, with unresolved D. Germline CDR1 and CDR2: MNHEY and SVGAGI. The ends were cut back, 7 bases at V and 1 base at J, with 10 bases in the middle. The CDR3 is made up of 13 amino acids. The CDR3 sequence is CASTDGYNYGYTF. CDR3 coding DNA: TGTGCCAGCACCGACGGTTATAACTATGGCTACACCTTC.

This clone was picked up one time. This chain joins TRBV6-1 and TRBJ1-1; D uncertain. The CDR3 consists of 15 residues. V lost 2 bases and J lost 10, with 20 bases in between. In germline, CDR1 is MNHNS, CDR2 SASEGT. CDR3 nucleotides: TGTGCCAGCAGTGAATCCCTCGGCCAGTTAGTGGGAGCTTTCTTT. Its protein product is CASSESLGQLVGAFF.

CDR3 sequence: CASSLGGAPNEKLFF. The DNA of the CDR3 is TGTGCCAGCAGCTTAGGCGGGGCTCCTAATGAAAAACTGTTTTTT. This chain joins TRBV7-9 and TRBJ1-4; perhaps TRBD1 as D (5 bases). V lost 1 base, J lost 3 bases, and 9 bases lay in between. Looked up from germline, CDR1 is SEHNR and CDR2 is FQNEAQ (reference sequence). The CDR3 loop spans 15 amino acids.

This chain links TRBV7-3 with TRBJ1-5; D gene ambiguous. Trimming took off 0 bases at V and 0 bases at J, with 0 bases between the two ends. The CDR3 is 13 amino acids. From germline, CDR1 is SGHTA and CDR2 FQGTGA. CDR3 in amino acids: CASSLTSNQPQHF. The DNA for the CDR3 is TGTGCCAGCAGCTTAACTAGCAATCAGCCCCAGCATTTT.

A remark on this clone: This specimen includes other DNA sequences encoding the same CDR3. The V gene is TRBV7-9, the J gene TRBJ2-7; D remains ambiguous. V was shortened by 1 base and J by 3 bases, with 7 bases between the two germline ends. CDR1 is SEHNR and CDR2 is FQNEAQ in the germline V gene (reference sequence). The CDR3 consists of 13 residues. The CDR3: CASSLGGVYEQYF. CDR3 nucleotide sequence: TGTGCCAGCAGCTTAGGTGGAGTCTACGAGCAGTACTTC.

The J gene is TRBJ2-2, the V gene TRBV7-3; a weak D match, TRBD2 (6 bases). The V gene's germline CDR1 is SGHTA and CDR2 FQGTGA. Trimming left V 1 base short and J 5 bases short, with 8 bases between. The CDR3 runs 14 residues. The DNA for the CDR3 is TGTGCCAGCAGCTTAATGGAGGGAACCGGGGAGCTGTTTTTT. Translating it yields CASSLMEGTGELFF.

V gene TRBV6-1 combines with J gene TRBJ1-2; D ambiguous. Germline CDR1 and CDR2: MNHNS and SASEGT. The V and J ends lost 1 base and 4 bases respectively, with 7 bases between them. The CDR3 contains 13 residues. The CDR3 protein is CASSEGRSYGYTF. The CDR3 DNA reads TGTGCCAGCAGTGAAGGGCGTAGCTATGGCTACACCTTC.

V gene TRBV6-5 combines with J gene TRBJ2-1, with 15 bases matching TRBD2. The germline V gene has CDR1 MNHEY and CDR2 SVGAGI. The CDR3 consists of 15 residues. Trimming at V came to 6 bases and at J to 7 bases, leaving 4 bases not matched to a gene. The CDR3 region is CASSYGTSGGNEQFF. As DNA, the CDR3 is TGTGCCAGCAGCTATGGGACTAGCGGGGGGAATGAGCAGTTCTTC.

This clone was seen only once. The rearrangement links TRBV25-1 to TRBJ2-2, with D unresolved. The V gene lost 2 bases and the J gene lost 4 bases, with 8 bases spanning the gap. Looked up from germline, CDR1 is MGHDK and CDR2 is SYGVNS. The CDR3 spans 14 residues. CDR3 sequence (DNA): TGTGCCAGCAGTGAACTACTGGGCACCGGGGAGCTGTTTTTT. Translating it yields CASSELLGTGELFF.

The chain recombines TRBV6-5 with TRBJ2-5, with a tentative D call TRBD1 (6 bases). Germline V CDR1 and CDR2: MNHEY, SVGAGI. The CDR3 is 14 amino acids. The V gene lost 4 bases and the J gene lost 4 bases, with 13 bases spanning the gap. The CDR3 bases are TGTGCCAGCAGTTTAACAGGGTTGGGAGAGACCCAGTACTTC. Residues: CASSLTGLGETQYF.

The CDR3 DNA reads TGCGCCAGCAGCCAAGATGGGGGACAGAGCACAGATACGCAGTATTTT. It translates to CASSQDGGQSTDTQYF. The chain links TRBV4-3 to TRBJ2-3; 7 nucleotides align to TRBD1. Losses at the gene ends were 0 bases for V and 0 bases for J; bases not matched to a gene: 3. Germline V gene sequence: CDR1 LGHNA, CDR2 YSLEER. The CDR3 covers 16 residues.

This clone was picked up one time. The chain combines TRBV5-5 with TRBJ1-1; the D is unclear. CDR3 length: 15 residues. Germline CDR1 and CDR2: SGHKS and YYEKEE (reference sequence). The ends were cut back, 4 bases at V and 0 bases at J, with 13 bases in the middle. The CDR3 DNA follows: TGTGCCAGCAGCCTCCGTTCGGCCTTGAACACTGAAGCTTTCTTT. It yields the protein CASSLRSALNTEAFF.

The CDR3 spells CASSTGQGTTDTQYF. The CDR3 DNA is TGTGCCAGCAGCACGGGACAGGGGACCACAGATACGCAGTATTTT. The chain carries TRBV6-5 and TRBJ2-3; 10 nucleotides align to TRBD1. Trimming cost V 6 bases and J 2 bases; bases outside gene matches: 5. Germline-derived CDR1 and CDR2 are MNHEY and SVGAGI. The length of the CDR3 is 15 residues.

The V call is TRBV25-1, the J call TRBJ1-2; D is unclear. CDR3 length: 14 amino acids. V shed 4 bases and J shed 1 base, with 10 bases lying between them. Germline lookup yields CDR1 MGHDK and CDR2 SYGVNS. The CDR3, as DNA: TGTGCCAGCAGTGGGATCGGACTTAACTATGGCTACACCTTC. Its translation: CASSGIGLNYGYTF.

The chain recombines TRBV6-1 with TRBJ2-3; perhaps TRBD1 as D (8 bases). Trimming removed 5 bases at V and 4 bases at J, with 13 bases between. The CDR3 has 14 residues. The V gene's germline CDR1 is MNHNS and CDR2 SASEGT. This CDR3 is CASSNRGGPDTQYF. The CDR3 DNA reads TGTGCCAGCAGTAACAGGGGGGGCCCAGATACGCAGTATTTT.

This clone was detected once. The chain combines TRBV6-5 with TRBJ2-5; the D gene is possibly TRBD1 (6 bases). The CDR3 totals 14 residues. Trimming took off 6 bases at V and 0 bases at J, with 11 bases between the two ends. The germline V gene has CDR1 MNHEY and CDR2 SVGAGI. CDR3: CASRGAAHQETQYF. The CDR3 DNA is TGTGCCAGCAGGGGGGCGGCCCACCAAGAGACCCAGTACTTC.

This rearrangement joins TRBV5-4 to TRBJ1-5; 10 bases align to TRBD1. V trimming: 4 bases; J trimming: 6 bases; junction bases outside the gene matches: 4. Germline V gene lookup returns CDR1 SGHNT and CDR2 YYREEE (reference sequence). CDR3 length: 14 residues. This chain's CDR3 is CASSPTGGGQPQHF. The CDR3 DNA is TGTGCCAGCAGCCCGACAGGGGGCGGTCAGCCCCAGCATTTT.

The CDR3 loop reads CSVAGAERGLYNEQFF. The CDR3 region has the DNA TGCAGCGTCGCGGGGGCTGAGCGGGGGCTTTACAATGAGCAGTTCTTC. The V and J genes are TRBV29-1 and TRBJ2-1; 8 nucleotides agree with TRBD2. The germline gives CDR1 SQVTM, CDR2 ANQGSEA. The CDR3 is 16 residues long. Germline trimming cut 6 bases from V and 4 bases from J; bases unmatched to any gene: 14.

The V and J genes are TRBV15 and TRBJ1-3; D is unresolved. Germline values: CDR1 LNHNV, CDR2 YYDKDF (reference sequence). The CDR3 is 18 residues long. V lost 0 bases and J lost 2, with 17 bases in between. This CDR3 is CATSRELYDGPAGNTIYF. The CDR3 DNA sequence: TGTGCCACCAGCAGAGAACTTTACGACGGACCCGCTGGAAACACCATATATTTT.